The 10 T cell receptor beta chains below come from one sample, sequenced in a study of blood T cell repertoires in COVID-19. Sequenced by immunoSEQ multiplex PCR; TCRdb stores in-frame clones only, minus some. The data contain a few hundred thousand clones, 90% of them singletons. The source material was peripheral blood. These receptors originate from a woman aged 55-75 years with COVID-19, enrolled during active disease.

The rearrangement joins TRBV19 to TRBJ1-2; D is uncertain. Trimming shortened V by 4 bases and J by 4 bases, and 13 bases separated the two germline ends. CDR1 and CDR2 (germline): LNHDA, SQIVND (reference sequence). The CDR3 runs 14 residues. CDR3 loop: CASSRAGGLYGYTF. The DNA for the CDR3 is TGTGCCAGTAGTAGAGCAGGCGGGCTCTATGGCTACACCTTC.

V gene TRBV4-2 combines with J gene TRBJ2-7, with 7 bases matching TRBD1. J was trimmed by 2 bases and V by 4 bases; bases with no gene match: 5. This CDR3 comprises 14 residues. Germline V gene data show CDR1 as LGHNA and CDR2 as YNFKEQ. In nucleotides, the CDR3 is TGTGCCAGCAGCCGGGGGACAGATACCTACGAGCAGTACTTC. Protein product: CASSRGTDTYEQYF.

V usage is TRBV12-3 or TRBV12-4 and J usage is TRBJ1-2; D not resolved. Deletions cut 7 bases from V and 0 bases from J, with 9 bases between. This CDR3 has 13 amino acids. The CDR3 DNA reads as TGTGCCAGCACCGTCACTGCTAACTATGGCTACACCTTC. Translation gives CASTVTANYGYTF.

Only one count was recorded for this clone. This rearrangement joins TRBV7-9 to TRBJ1-1, with D possibly matching TRBD1 (6 bases). Germline CDR1 and CDR2: SEHNR and FQNEAQ (reference sequence). The length of the CDR3 is 15 residues. The V and J ends lost 2 bases and 1 base respectively, with 11 bases between them. This CDR3 is CASSLRIQGNTEAFF. DNA of the CDR3: TGTGCCAGCAGCTTACGCATACAGGGGAACACTGAAGCTTTCTTT.

The chain has TRBV4-2 and TRBJ1-2; tentative D call: TRBD1 (6 bases). V was cut by 0 bases and J by 8 bases, with 16 bases left in between. The V gene's germline CDR1 is LGHNA and CDR2 YNFKEQ. The CDR3 totals 15 residues. DNA for the CDR3: TGTGCCAGCAGCCAAGAAGTTACGGGGGGGCGAGGCTACACCTTC. Its translation is CASSQEVTGGRGYTF.

The CDR3 spells CASSRQGVGEKLFF. For the CDR3, the DNA is TGTGCCAGCAGTCGACAGGGGGTAGGTGAAAAACTGTTTTTT. The V call is TRBV27, the J call TRBJ1-4; TRBD1 matches at 9 bases. V was clipped by 5 bases and J by 7 bases; unmatched bases: 5. CDR1 MNHEY and CDR2 SMNVEV come from the germline V gene (reference sequence). This CDR3 region has 14 residues. The variable domain in full, completed from reference TRBV27 and TRBJ1-4, reads EAQVTQNPRYLITVTGKKLTVTCSQNMNHEYMSWYRQDPGLGLRQIYYSMNVEVTDKGDVPEGYKVSRKEKRNFPLILESPSPNQTSLYFCASSRQGVGEKLFFGSGTQLSVL.

The chain joins TRBV5-1 to TRBJ2-5; TRBD2 is a possible D gene (5 bases). Germline CDR1 SGHRS, CDR2 YFSETQ. Trimming cost V 4 bases and J 5 bases, with 15 bases left between them. CDR3 length: 14 amino acids. The CDR3 nucleotides are TGCGCCAGCAGCCTCAGACCTAGCTCGGAGACCCAGTACTTC. It is translated as CASSLRPSSETQYF. Full variable domain (remainder filled in from reference TRBV5-1 and TRBJ2-5): KAGVTQTPRYLIKTRGQQVTLSCSPISGHRSVSWYQQTPGQGLQFLFEYFSETQRNKGNFPGRFSGRQFSNSRSEMNVSTLELGDSALYLCASSLRPSSETQYFGPGTRLLVL.

This chain connects TRBV5-6 to TRBJ1-2, with D maybe TRBD1 (5 bases). Between the trimmed V and J ends, which lost 7 bases and 8 bases, there was a span of 12 bases. Germline CDR1 and CDR2: SGHDT and YYEEEE. This CDR3 is built from 11 residues. The CDR3 DNA sequence: TGTGCCAGCTGGGGCGCATGGGGCTACACCTTC. Its translation: CASWGAWGYTF. The variable domain in full, with the rest retrieved from reference TRBV5-6 and TRBJ1-2, is DAGVTQSPTHLIKTRGQQVTLRCSPKSGHDTVSWYQQALGQGPQFIFQYYEEEERQRGNFPDRFSGHQFPNYSSELNVNALLLGDSALYLCASWGAWGYTFGSGTRLTVV.

V usage is TRBV29-1 and J usage is TRBJ1-4, with TRBD1 identical over 9 bases. Germline assignment: CDR1 SQVTM and CDR2 ANQGSEA. The CDR3 is made up of 14 amino acids. V lost 3 bases to trimming and J lost 6 bases; unmatched junction nucleotides: 5. The CDR3 bases are TGCAGCGTTGACTCCGGACAGGGGCATGAAAAACTGTTTTTT. Its protein product is CSVDSGQGHEKLFF.

The rearrangement joins TRBV4-1 to TRBJ1-5; D remains unclear. V gave up 1 base and J gave up 0 bases, with 7 bases separating them. CDR3 length equals 15 residues. Germline CDR1 and CDR2: MGHRA and YSYEKL. The CDR3 region is CASSQVVYSNQPQHF. The CDR3 DNA reads as TGCGCCAGCAGCCAAGTAGTTTATAGCAATCAGCCCCAGCATTTT.